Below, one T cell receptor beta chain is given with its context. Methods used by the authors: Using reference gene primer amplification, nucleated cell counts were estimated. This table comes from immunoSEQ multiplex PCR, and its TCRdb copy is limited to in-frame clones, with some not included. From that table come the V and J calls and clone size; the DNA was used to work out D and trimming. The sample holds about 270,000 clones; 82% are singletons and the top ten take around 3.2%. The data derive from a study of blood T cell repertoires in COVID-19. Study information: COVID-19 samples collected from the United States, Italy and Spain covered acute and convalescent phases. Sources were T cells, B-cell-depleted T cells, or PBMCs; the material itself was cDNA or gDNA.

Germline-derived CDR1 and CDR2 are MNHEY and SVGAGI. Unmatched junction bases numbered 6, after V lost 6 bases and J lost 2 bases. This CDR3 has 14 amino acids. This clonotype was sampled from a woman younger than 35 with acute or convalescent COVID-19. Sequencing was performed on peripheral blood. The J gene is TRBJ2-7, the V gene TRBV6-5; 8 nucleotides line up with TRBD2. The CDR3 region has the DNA TGTGCCAGCAGGTTGTTTAGCGGGACCTACGAGCAGTACTTC. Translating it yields CASRLFSGTYEQYF.